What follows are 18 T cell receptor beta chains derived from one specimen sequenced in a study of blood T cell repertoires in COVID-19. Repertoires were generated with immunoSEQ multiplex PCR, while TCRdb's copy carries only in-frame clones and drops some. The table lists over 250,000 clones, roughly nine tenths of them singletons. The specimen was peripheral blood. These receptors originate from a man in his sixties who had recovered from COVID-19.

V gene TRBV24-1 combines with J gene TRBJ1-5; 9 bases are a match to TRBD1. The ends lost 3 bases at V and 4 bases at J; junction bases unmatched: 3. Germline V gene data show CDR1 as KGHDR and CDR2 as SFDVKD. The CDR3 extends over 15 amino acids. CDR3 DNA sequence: TGTGCCACCAGTGATAACAGGGGGCAAAATCAGCCCCAGCATTTT. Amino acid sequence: CATSDNRGQNQPQHF.

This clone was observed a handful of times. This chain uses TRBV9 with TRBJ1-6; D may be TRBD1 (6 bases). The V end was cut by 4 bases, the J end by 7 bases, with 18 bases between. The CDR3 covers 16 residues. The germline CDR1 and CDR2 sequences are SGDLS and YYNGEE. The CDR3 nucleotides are TGTGCCAGCAGCCAAGATCCGGGACACGTAAATTCACCCCTCCACTTT. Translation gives CASSQDPGHVNSPLHF.

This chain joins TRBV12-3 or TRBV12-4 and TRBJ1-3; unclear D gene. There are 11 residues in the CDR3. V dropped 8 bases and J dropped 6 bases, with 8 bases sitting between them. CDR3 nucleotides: TGTGCCAGCTCGCGCGTAAACACCATATATTTT. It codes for CASSRVNTIYF.

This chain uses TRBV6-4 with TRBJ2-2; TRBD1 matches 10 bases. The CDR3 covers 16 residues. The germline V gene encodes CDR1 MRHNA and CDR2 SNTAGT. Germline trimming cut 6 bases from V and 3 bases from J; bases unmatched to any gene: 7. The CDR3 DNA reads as TGTGCCAGCAGATTTACCGGGACAGGGGACACCGGGGAGCTGTTTTTT. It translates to CASRFTGTGDTGELFF.

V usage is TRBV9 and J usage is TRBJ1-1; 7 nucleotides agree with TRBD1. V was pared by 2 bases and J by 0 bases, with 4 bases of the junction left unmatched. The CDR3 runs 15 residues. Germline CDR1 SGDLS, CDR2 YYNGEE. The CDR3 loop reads CASSVTGDMNTEAFF. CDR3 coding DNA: TGTGCCAGCAGCGTTACAGGGGACATGAACACTGAAGCTTTCTTT.

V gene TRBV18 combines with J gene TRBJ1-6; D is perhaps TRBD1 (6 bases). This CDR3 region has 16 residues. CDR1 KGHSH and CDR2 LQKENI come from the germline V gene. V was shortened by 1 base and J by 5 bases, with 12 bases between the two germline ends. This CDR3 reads CASSPRGGLDNSPLHF. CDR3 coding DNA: TGTGCCAGCTCACCACGCGGGGGGCTGGATAATTCACCCCTCCACTTT.

The CDR3 loop is CASSEDRGRQPQHF. In DNA, the CDR3 is TGTGCCAGCAGTGAAGACAGGGGAAGGCAGCCCCAGCATTTT. The genes are TRBV6-1 and TRBJ1-5; 7 positions agree with TRBD1. Per the germline V gene, CDR1 is MNHNS and CDR2 is SASEGT. This CDR3 has 14 residues. V dropped 1 base and J dropped 7; count of bases not matched to a gene: 4.

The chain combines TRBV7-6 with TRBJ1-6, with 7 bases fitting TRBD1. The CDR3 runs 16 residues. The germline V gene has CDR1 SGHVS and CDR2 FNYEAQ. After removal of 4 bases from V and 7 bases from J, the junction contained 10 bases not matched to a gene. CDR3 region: CASSSGLTGSNSPLHF. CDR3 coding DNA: TGTGCCAGCAGCTCAGGCCTGACAGGGAGCAATTCACCCCTCCACTTT. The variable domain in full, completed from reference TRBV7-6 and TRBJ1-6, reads GAGVSQSPRYKVTKRGQDVALRCDPISGHVSLYWYRQALGQGPEFLTYFNYEAQQDKSGLPNDRFSAERPEGSISTLTIQRTEQRDSAMYRCASSSGLTGSNSPLHFGNGTRLTVT.

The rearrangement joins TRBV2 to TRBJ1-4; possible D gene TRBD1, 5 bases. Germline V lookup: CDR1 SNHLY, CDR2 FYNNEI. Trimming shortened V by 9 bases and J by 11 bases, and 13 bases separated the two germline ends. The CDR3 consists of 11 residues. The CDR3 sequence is CARLSGGKLFF. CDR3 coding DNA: TGTGCCAGACTCTCGGGGGGGAAACTGTTTTTT. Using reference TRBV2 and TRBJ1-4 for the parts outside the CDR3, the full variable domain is EPEVTQTPSHQVTQMGQEVILRCVPISNHLYFYWYRQILGQKVEFLVSFYNNEISEKSEIFDDQFSVERPDGSNFTLKIRSTKLEDSAMYFCARLSGGKLFFGSGTQLSVL.

CDR3 bases: TGTGCCAGCAGTGCTAGACCTAATTCTAACCAATACAATGAGCAGTTCTTC. Its protein is CASSARPNSNQYNEQFF. The genes are TRBV9 and TRBJ2-1; D is undetermined. The CDR3 runs to 17 residues. The germline V gene encodes CDR1 SGDLS and CDR2 YYNGEE. Between the trimmed V and J ends, which lost 5 bases and 4 bases, there was a span of 22 bases.

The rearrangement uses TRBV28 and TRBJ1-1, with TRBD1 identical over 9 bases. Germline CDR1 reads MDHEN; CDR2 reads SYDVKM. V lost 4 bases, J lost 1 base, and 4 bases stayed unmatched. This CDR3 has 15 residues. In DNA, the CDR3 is TGTGCCAGCAGTTCCTGGACAGGGGAGAACACTGAAGCTTTCTTT. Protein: CASSSWTGENTEAFF.

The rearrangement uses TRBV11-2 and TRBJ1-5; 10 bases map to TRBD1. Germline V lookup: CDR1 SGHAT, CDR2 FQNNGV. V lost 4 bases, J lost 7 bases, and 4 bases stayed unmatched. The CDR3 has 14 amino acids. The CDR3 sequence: CASSSTGGGQPQHF. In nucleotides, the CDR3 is TGTGCCAGCAGCTCGACAGGGGGCGGGCAGCCCCAGCATTTT.

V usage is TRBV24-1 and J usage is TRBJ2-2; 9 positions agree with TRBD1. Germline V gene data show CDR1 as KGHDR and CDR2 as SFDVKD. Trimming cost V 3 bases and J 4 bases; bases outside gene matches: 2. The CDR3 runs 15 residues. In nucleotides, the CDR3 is TGTGCCACCAGTGATCGACAGGGGGGCACCGGGGAGCTGTTTTTT. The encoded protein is CATSDRQGGTGELFF.

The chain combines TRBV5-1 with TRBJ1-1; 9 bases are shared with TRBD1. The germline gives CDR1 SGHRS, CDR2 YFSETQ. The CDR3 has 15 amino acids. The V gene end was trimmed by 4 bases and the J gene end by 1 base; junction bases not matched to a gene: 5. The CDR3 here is CASSRQGEGNTEAFF. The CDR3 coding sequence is TGCGCCAGCAGCAGACAGGGGGAAGGGAACACTGAAGCTTTCTTT. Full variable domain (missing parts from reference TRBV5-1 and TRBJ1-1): KAGVTQTPRYLIKTRGQQVTLSCSPISGHRSVSWYQQTPGQGLQFLFEYFSETQRNKGNFPGRFSGRQFSNSRSEMNVSTLELGDSALYLCASSRQGEGNTEAFFGQGTRLTVV.

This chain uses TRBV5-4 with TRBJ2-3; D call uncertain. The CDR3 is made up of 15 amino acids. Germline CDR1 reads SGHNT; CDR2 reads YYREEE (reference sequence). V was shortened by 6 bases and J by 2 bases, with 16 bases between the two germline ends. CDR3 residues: CASKKDTVYTDTQYF. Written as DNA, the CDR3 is TGTGCCAGCAAAAAAGACACAGTTTACACAGATACGCAGTATTTT.

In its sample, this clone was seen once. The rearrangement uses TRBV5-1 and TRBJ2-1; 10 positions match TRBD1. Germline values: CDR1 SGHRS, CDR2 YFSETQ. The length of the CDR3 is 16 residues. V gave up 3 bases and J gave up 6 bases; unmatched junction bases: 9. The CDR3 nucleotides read TGCGCCAGCAGCTCTGGCGCGGACAGGGGGAGCAATGAGCAGTTCTTC. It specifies CASSSGADRGSNEQFF. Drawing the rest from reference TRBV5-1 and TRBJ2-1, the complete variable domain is KAGVTQTPRYLIKTRGQQVTLSCSPISGHRSVSWYQQTPGQGLQFLFEYFSETQRNKGNFPGRFSGRQFSNSRSEMNVSTLELGDSALYLCASSSGADRGSNEQFFGPGTRLTVL.

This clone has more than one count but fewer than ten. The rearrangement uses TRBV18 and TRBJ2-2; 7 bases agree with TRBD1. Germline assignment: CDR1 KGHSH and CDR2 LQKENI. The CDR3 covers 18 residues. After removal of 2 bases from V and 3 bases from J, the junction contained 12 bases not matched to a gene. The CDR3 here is CASSPLPEWDSYTGELFF. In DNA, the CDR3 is TGTGCCAGCTCACCATTGCCGGAGTGGGACAGCTACACCGGGGAGCTGTTTTTT.

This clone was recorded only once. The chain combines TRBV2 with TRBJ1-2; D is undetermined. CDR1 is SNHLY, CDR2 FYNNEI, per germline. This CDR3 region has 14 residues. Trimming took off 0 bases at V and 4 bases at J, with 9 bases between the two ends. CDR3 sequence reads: CASSEARGGYGYTF. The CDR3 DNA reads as TGTGCCAGCAGTGAAGCGCGGGGTGGCTATGGCTACACCTTC.